These 26 T cell receptor beta chains were sequenced from one sample in a study of T cells in Graves' hyperthyroidism and ophthalmopathy. Regions amplified from RNA transcripts were the TCR beta CDR3 regions. First-round RT-PCR of the TCR CDR3 relied on the HTBI primer set. Each CDR3 protein gets one entry after TCRdb re-called the multiplex PCR reads with MiXCR. The table records 550,000 to 600,000 distinct CDR3 sequences, approximately 44% of them present only once. Input material: peripheral blood or thyroid tissue (not recorded which). The receptors come from an adult woman with Graves' disease, either hyperthyroidism or ophthalmopathy (not recorded which).

This chain uses TRBV7-2 with TRBJ2-2; D call uncertain. From germline, CDR1 is SGHTA and CDR2 FQGNSA. V was trimmed by 1 base and J by 3 bases, leaving 9 bases between them. The CDR3 sequence is 15 residues long. The CDR3 DNA reads as TGTGCCAGCAGCTTAGTTGACACCGACACCGGGGAGCTGTTTTTT. It codes for CASSLVDTDTGELFF.

This clonotype has ten or more counts. The CDR3 sequence is CASSPWGWDRSYEQYF. The CDR3, as DNA: TGTGCCAGCAGCCCATGGGGGTGGGACAGGTCCTACGAGCAGTACTTC. The chain recombines TRBV7-9 with TRBJ2-7; 8 bases match TRBD1. J was trimmed by 1 base and V by 5 bases; bases with no gene match: 10. The CDR3 is made up of 16 amino acids. Germline V gene lookup returns CDR1 SEHNR and CDR2 FQNEAQ (reference sequence).

Only one count was recorded for this clonotype. The chain carries TRBV20-1 and TRBJ2-1; 8 bases match TRBD2. In germline, CDR1 is DFQATT, CDR2 SNEGSKA (reference sequence). This CDR3 is 15 amino acids long. With V trimmed by 6 bases and J by 7 bases, 14 bases remained unmatched. This chain's CDR3 is CSAPRTGGPRNEQFF. CDR3 nucleotides: TGCAGTGCCCCCCGGACGGGAGGGCCGAGAAATGAGCAGTTCTTC.

The rearrangement joins TRBV10-3 to TRBJ1-2; D remains ambiguous. Germline V CDR1 and CDR2: ENHRY, SYGVKD. This CDR3 has 12 residues. The V end lost 4 bases, the J end lost 6 bases, and 9 bases lay between the germline ends. DNA for the CDR3: TGTGCCATCAGTGTGGGATGGGATGGCTACACCTTC. Translation gives CAISVGWDGYTF.

The J gene is TRBJ2-2, the V gene TRBV5-1, with TRBD2 identical over 11 bases. This CDR3 is 16 amino acids long. Germline V lookup: CDR1 SGHRS, CDR2 YFSETQ. The junction had 3 bases not matched to a gene; V was cut back by 3 bases and J by 2 bases. CDR3 region: CASSSSGRTNTGELFF. In DNA form, the CDR3 reads TGCGCCAGCAGCTCTAGCGGGAGGACCAACACCGGGGAGCTGTTTTTT. Using reference TRBV5-1 and TRBJ2-2 for the parts outside the CDR3, the full variable domain is KAGVTQTPRYLIKTRGQQVTLSCSPISGHRSVSWYQQTPGQGLQFLFEYFSETQRNKGNFPGRFSGRQFSNSRSEMNVSTLELGDSALYLCASSSSGRTNTGELFFGEGSRLTVL.

Only a few counts were recorded for this clonotype. This rearrangement joins TRBV28 to TRBJ2-7; D may be TRBD2 (6 bases). This CDR3 has 15 residues. The germline V and J ends were trimmed by 6 bases and 3 bases, with 18 bases remaining between them. In germline, CDR1 is MDHEN, CDR2 SYDVKM. In DNA, the CDR3 is TGTGCCAGCAGACCATCGACAAGGAGGGACTACGAGCAGTACTTC. It yields the protein CASRPSTRRDYEQYF.

The sample holds one count of this clonotype. The chain couples TRBV29-1 to TRBJ1-2; D call uncertain. Germline lookup yields CDR1 SQVTM and CDR2 ANQGSEA. V was trimmed by 7 bases and J by 4 bases, leaving 13 bases between them. CDR3 length: 12 amino acids. DNA of the CDR3: TGCAGCGGCGTTAGAGGAAGCTATGGCTACACCTTC. Encoded protein: CSGVRGSYGYTF.

The table lists this clonotype with many counts. The chain combines TRBV2 with TRBJ2-7; D is possibly TRBD1 or TRBD2 (5 bases each). The length of the CDR3 is 16 residues. Germline V gene data show CDR1 as SNHLY and CDR2 as FYNNEI. Deletions cut 1 base from V and 3 bases from J, with 16 bases between. CDR3 residues: CASSEDRDDDGYEQYF. CDR3 DNA sequence: TGTGCCAGCAGTGAAGACCGGGACGATGATGGCTACGAGCAGTACTTC.

This clonotype has a single count. The chain carries TRBV15 and TRBJ2-7; 8 positions agree with TRBD1. V trimming: 5 bases; J trimming: 8 bases; junction bases outside the gene matches: 14. Germline V gene data show CDR1 as LNHNV and CDR2 as YYDKDF (reference sequence). The CDR3 totals 15 residues. This CDR3 reads CATSVNRGILAQQYF. CDR3 sequence (DNA): TGTGCCACCAGCGTCAACAGGGGGATCTTGGCCCAGCAGTACTTC.

The J gene is TRBJ2-6, the V gene TRBV2; 10 bases agree with TRBD1. The V and J ends lost 4 bases and 2 bases, in that order; junction bases with no gene match: 2. Per germline, CDR1 SNHLY and CDR2 FYNNEI. There are 16 residues in the CDR3. CDR3 bases: TGTGCCAGCAGTGGAGACAGGGGGCCTGGGGCCAACGTCCTGACTTTC. This encodes CASSGDRGPGANVLTF.

V and J are TRBV15 and TRBJ1-3; D is unresolved. V was cut by 1 base and J by 1 base, with 23 bases left in between. This CDR3 comprises 20 residues. Germline CDR1 is LNHNV and CDR2 is YYDKDF (reference sequence). In DNA form, the CDR3 reads TGTGCCACCAGCAGAGTCGCCGGGAGGCTAGAAGCTTTTTCTGGAAACACCATATATTTT. The encoded protein is CATSRVAGRLEAFSGNTIYF.

This clonotype was seen many times. The genes are TRBV12-3 or TRBV12-4 and TRBJ2-5; the D is unclear. The CDR3 has 12 amino acids. Between the trimmed V and J ends, which lost 7 bases and 5 bases, there was a span of 11 bases. The CDR3 region is CASKINGETQYF. DNA for the CDR3: TGTGCCAGCAAAATAAACGGGGAGACCCAGTACTTC.

This clonotype was observed many times. The chain has TRBV7-3 and TRBJ2-7; D remains unclear. The CDR3 contains 15 residues. Germline V gene data show CDR1 as SGHTA and CDR2 as FQGTGA. Trimming pared 4 bases from V and 3 bases from J, leaving 16 bases between. The DNA for the CDR3 is TGTGCCAGCAGCTCCTTTACGATTGGAAACTACGAGCAGTACTTC. Encoded protein: CASSSFTIGNYEQYF.

This clonotype appeared many times. The chain couples TRBV6-5 to TRBJ2-7; 7 nucleotides line up with TRBD1. Trimming took 5 bases from V and 0 from J; bases not matched to a gene: 10. The CDR3 loop spans 16 amino acids. The germline CDR1 and CDR2 sequences are MNHEY and SVGAGI. The CDR3 nucleotides are TGTGCCAGCAGTCTCAATCCGGGACAGAGCTCCTACGAGCAGTACTTC. Protein sequence: CASSLNPGQSSYEQYF.

This clonotype was recorded at least ten times. J is TRBJ1-2 and V is TRBV30, with D perhaps matching TRBD1 (6 bases). The V gene lost 0 bases and the J gene lost 8 bases, with 10 bases spanning the gap. The CDR3 covers 12 residues. Germline V gene sequence: CDR1 GTSNPN, CDR2 SVGIG (reference sequence). The CDR3 is CAWSVQGLGYTF. CDR3 sequence (DNA): TGTGCCTGGAGTGTACAGGGCCTCGGCTACACCTTC.

This clonotype was seen repeatedly, ten times or more. CDR3 in amino acids: CASSSSGSYEQYF. In nucleotides, the CDR3 is TGTGCCAGCAGTTCTAGCGGGAGTTACGAGCAGTACTTC. The chain links TRBV6-5 to TRBJ2-7; 10 bases map to TRBD2. Germline V gene sequence: CDR1 MNHEY, CDR2 SVGAGI. The CDR3 consists of 13 residues. V lost 4 bases to trimming and J lost 4 bases; unmatched junction nucleotides: 1.

Many counts were recorded for this clonotype. V usage is TRBV30 and J usage is TRBJ1-5; D is possibly TRBD1 (5 bases). V was clipped by 3 bases and J by 7 bases, with 16 bases between them. Germline V CDR1 and CDR2: GTSNPN, SVGIG (reference sequence). This CDR3 is built from 14 residues. The CDR3 nucleotides are TGTGCCTGGAGCGGCGGGACGGTGGGGCAGCCCCAGCATTTT. It encodes CAWSGGTVGQPQHF. The complete variable domain, with remaining parts taken from reference TRBV30 and TRBJ1-5, reads SQTIHQWPATLVQPVGSPLSLECTVEGTSNPNLYWYRQAAGRGLQLLFYSVGIGQISSEVPQNLSASRPQDRQFILSSKKLLLSDSGFYLCAWSGGTVGQPQHFGDGTRLSIL.

This clonotype was detected ten times or more. V gene TRBV6-7 combines with J gene TRBJ1-3; no reliable D call. TRBV6-7 is designated an ORF whose function remains uncertain. With 6 bases removed from V and 3 bases from J, the gap between germline ends came to 15 bases. The CDR3 contains 15 residues. CDR3 DNA: TGTGCCAGCAGCGACGGGAGGGCCGATGGAAACACCATATATTTT. This gives the protein CASSDGRADGNTIYF.

As concerns this clonotype: Being one base from a much bigger clone, this may be a read error. This rearrangement joins TRBV12-5 to TRBJ1-2, with 7 bases identical to TRBD1. The CDR3 contains 13 residues. Germline assignment: CDR1 LGHNT and CDR2 FRNRAP. The CDR3 DNA reads as TGTGCTAGTGGTACGGGACAGAACTATGGCCACACCTTC. It specifies CASGTGQNYGHTF.

This clonotype was counted only a few times. The rearrangement joins TRBV7-3 to TRBJ1-2, with D perhaps matching TRBD1 (5 bases). V gave up 9 bases and J gave up 8 bases, with 16 bases separating them. Germline V gives CDR1 SGHTA, CDR2 FQGTGA. This CDR3 has 12 residues. CDR3 bases: TGTGCCAGTGGAACTCATGGGGGGGGCTACACCTTC. Amino acid sequence: CASGTHGGGYTF.

In its sample, this clonotype was seen many times. The chain uses TRBV20-1 and TRBJ1-2, with 7 bases identical to TRBD1. V lost 5 bases, J lost 0 bases, and 6 bases stayed unmatched. Per the germline V gene, CDR1 is DFQATT and CDR2 is SNEGSKA (reference sequence). This CDR3 is 14 amino acids long. CDR3 region: CSAWDSAANYGYTF. The DNA for the CDR3 is TGCAGTGCTTGGGACAGCGCTGCTAACTATGGCTACACCTTC.

This chain joins TRBV10-3 and TRBJ1-5; the D is unclear. The CDR3 is 13 residues long. Between the trimmed V and J ends, which lost 5 bases and 8 bases, there was a span of 13 bases. Germline V lookup: CDR1 ENHRY, CDR2 SYGVKD. This chain's CDR3 is CAISPIGREPQHF. In DNA, the CDR3 is TGTGCCATCAGTCCAATCGGACGGGAGCCCCAGCATTTT.

The rearrangement links TRBV20-1 to TRBJ2-5; D may be TRBD2 (6 bases). The CDR3 loop spans 14 amino acids. Trimming cost V 6 bases and J 1 base, with 15 bases left between them. CDR1 DFQATT and CDR2 SNEGSKA come from the germline V gene (reference sequence). The CDR3, as DNA: TGCAGTGCAGGAAGGACTACGGGCCAAGAGACCCAGTACTTC. It yields the protein CSAGRTTGQETQYF.

This CDR3 reads CSVGTSGQSTDTQYF. The CDR3 DNA is TGCAGCGTTGGGACTAGCGGACAAAGCACAGATACGCAGTATTTT. This chain uses TRBV29-1 with TRBJ2-3; TRBD2 aligns across 10 bases. Looked up from germline, CDR1 is SQVTM and CDR2 is ANQGSEA. The CDR3 contains 15 residues. Trimming at V came to 4 bases and at J to 0 bases, leaving 4 bases not matched to a gene.

This clonotype was found a few times. V gene TRBV15 combines with J gene TRBJ1-1, with D hard to call. Per germline, CDR1 LNHNV and CDR2 YYDKDF (reference sequence). This CDR3 has 13 residues. Trimming left V 4 bases short and J 4 bases short, with 10 bases between. This CDR3 reads CATSIGRFTEAFF. For the CDR3, the DNA is TGTGCCACCAGCATTGGACGCTTCACTGAAGCTTTCTTT.

This chain links TRBV10-3 with TRBJ2-6; D possibly corresponds to TRBD1 (6 bases). Trimming pared 5 bases from V and 0 bases from J, leaving 11 bases between. Germline values: CDR1 ENHRY, CDR2 SYGVKD. The CDR3 length is 16 residues. The CDR3 DNA is TGTGCCATCAGTTTTGGACAGATCTCTGGGGCCAACGTCCTGACTTTC. This codes for CAISFGQISGANVLTF.